This entry describes one TCR beta chain. The repertoire was sequenced with immunoSEQ multiplex PCR; TCRdb's copy has only in-frame clones and lacks some. In the table there are 190,000 or so clones, roughly 86% of which are singletons. From germline, CDR1 is MGHRA and CDR2 YSYEKL. The CDR3 contains 13 residues. The ends were cut back, 2 bases at V and 10 bases at J, with 14 bases in the middle. The sample comes from a study of blood T cell repertoires in COVID-19. About the study: T cells, B-cell-depleted T cells, or PBMCs provided the cDNA or gDNA that served as material.

This sequence originates from a man aged 35 to 55 with active or convalescent COVID-19. The sample was peripheral blood. The chain couples TRBV4-1 to TRBJ1-2; maybe TRBD1 (6 bases). This CDR3 reads CASSQLGGSVYTF. CDR3 nucleotide sequence: TGCGCCAGCAGCCAACTAGGGGGATCCGTCTACACCTTC.